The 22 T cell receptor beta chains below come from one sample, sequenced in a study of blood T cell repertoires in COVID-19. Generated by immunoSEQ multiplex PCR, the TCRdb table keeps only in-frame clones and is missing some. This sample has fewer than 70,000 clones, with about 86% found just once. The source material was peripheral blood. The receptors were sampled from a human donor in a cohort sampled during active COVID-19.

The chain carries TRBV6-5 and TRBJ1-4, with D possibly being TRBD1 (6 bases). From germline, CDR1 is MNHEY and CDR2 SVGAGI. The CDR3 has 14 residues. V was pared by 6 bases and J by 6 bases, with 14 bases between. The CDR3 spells CASRRGGPDEKLFF. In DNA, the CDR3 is TGTGCCAGCAGAAGGGGGGGTCCCGATGAAAAACTGTTTTTT.

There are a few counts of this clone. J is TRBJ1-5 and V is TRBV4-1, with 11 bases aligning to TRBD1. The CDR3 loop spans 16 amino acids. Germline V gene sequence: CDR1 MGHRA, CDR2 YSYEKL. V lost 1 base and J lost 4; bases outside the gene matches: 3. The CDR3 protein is CASSQGTGGVNQPQHF. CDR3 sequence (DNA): TGCGCCAGCAGCCAAGGGACAGGGGGCGTGAATCAGCCCCAGCATTTT.

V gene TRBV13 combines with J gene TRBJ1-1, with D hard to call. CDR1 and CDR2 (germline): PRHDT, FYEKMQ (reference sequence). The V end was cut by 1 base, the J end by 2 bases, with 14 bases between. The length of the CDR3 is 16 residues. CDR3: CASSLAYAGSNTEAFF. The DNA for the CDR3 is TGTGCCAGCAGCTTAGCCTATGCGGGTTCAAACACTGAAGCTTTCTTT. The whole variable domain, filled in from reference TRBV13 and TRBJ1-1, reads AAGVIQSPRHLIKEKRETATLKCYPIPRHDTVYWYQQGPGQDPQFLISFYEKMQSDKGSIPDRFSAQQFSDYHSELNMSSLELGDSALYFCASSLAYAGSNTEAFFGQGTRLTVV.

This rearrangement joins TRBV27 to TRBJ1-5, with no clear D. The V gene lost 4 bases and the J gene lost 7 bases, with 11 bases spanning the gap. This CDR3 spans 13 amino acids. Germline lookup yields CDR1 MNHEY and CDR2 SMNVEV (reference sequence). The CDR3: CASSWQPGQPQHF. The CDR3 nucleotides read TGTGCCAGCAGTTGGCAGCCGGGGCAGCCCCAGCATTTT.

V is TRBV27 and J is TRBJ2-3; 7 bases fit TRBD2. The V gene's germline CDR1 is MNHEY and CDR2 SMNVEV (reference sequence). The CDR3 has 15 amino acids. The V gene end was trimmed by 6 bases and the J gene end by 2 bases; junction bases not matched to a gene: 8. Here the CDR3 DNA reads TGTGCCAGCAGGGCACTAGCGCCCTACACAGATACGCAGTATTTT. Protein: CASRALAPYTDTQYF.

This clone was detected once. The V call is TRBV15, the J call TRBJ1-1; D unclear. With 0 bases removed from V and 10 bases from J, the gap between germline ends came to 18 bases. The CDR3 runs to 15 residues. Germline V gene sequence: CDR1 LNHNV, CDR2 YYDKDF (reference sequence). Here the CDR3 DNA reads TGTGCCACCAGCAGAGATAATGCGGCCGTTAGGTCAGCTTTCTTT. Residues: CATSRDNAAVRSAFF.

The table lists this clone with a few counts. The CDR3 sequence: CASSEVRAGQPQHF. Written as DNA, the CDR3 is TGTGCCAGCAGTGAGGTCAGGGCAGGTCAGCCCCAGCATTTT. The chain combines TRBV2 with TRBJ1-5; tentative D call: TRBD1 (5 bases). Germline-derived CDR1 and CDR2 are SNHLY and FYNNEI. Trimming took 3 bases from V and 6 from J, leaving 12 bases between them. The CDR3 has 14 amino acids.

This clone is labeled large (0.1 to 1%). The CDR3 region has the DNA TGTGCCAGCAGTGACTCGACAGGGGGCGGCTACACCTTC. Translation gives CASSDSTGGGYTF. The V gene is TRBV6-4, the J gene TRBJ1-2; 10 nucleotides line up with TRBD1. Germline V lookup: CDR1 MRHNA, CDR2 SNTAGT. This CDR3 is 13 amino acids long. The junction had 0 bases not matched to a gene; V was cut back by 0 bases and J by 8 bases.

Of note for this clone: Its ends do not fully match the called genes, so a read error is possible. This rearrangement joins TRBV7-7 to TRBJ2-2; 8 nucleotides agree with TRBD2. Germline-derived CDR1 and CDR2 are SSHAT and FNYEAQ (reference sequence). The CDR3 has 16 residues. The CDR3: CASSRTGGPDTGELFF. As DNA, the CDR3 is TGTGCTAGCAGCCGTACGGGGGGGCCTGACACCGGGGAGCTGTTTTTT.

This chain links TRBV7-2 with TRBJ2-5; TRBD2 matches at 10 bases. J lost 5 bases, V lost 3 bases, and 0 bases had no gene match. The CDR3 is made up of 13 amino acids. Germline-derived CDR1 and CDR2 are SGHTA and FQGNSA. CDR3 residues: CASSFSGGETQYF. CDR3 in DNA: TGTGCCAGCAGCTTTAGCGGGGGGGAGACCCAGTACTTC.

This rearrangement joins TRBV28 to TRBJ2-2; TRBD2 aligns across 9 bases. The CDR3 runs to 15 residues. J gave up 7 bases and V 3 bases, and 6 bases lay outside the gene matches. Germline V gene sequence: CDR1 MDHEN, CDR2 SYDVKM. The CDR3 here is CASSLWTSDHGELFF. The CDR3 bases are TGTGCCAGCAGTTTGTGGACTAGCGACCACGGGGAGCTGTTTTTT.

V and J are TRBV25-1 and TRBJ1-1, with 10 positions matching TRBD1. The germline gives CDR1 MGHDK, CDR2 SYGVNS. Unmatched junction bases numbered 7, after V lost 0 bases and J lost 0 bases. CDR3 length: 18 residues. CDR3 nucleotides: TGTGCCAGCAGTGAATATGGGACAGGGGCTTCCATGAACACTGAAGCTTTCTTT. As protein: CASSEYGTGASMNTEAFF.

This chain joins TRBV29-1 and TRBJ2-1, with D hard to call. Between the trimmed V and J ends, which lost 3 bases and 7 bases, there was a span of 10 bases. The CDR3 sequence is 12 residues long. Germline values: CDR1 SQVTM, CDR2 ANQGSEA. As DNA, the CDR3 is TGCAGCGTTGAGGCCCCTGGTAATGAGCAGTTCTTC. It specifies CSVEAPGNEQFF.

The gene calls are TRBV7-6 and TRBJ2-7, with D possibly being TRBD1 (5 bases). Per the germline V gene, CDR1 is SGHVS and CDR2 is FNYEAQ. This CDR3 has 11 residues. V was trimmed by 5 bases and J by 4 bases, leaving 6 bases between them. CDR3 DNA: TGTGCCAGCAGCAAGGGGTACGAGCAGTACTTC. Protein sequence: CASSKGYEQYF.

CDR3 protein: CASTPGQQIQETQYF. In DNA, the CDR3 is TGTGCCAGCACCCCGGGACAACAAATTCAAGAGACCCAGTACTTC. The chain is built from TRBV25-1 and TRBJ2-5, with a possible D match to TRBD1 (6 bases). CDR1 MGHDK and CDR2 SYGVNS come from the germline V gene. This CDR3 has 15 amino acids. V was pared by 7 bases and J by 2 bases, with 17 bases between.

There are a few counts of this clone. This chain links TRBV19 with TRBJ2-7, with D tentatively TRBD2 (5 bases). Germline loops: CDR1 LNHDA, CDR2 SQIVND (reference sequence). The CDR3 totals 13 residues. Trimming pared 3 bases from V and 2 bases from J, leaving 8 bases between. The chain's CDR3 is CASSIARAYEQYF. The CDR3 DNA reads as TGTGCCAGTAGTATCGCGAGGGCCTACGAGCAGTACTTC.

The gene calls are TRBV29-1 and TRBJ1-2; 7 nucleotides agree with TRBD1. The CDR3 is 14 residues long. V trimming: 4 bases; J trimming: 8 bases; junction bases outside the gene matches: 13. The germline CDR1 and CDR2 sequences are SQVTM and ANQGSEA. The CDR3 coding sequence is TGCAGCGTTGTGGACAGGACCTTAGGAGGCGGCTACACCTTC. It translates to CSVVDRTLGGGYTF.

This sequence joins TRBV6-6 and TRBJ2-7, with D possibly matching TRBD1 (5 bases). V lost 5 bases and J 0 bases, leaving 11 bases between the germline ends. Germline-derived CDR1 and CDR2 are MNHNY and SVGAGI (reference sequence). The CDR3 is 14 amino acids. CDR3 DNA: TGTGCCAGCAGTGCAGAACAGGTCTCCTACGAGCAGTACTTC. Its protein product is CASSAEQVSYEQYF.

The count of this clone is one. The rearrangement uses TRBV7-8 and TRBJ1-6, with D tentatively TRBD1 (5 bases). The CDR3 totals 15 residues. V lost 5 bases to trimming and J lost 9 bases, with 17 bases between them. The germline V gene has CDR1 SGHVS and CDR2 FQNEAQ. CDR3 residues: CASSSDRAQGSPLHF. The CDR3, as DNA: TGTGCCAGCAGCAGCGATCGGGCTCAGGGTTCACCCCTCCACTTT.

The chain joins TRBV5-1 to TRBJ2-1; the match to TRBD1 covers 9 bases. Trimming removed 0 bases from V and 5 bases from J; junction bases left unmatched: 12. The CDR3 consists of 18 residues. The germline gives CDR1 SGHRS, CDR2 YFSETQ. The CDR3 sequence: CASSLDLGTGIANNEQFF. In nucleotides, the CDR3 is TGCGCCAGCAGCTTGGACCTCGGGACAGGGATAGCCAACAATGAGCAGTTCTTC.

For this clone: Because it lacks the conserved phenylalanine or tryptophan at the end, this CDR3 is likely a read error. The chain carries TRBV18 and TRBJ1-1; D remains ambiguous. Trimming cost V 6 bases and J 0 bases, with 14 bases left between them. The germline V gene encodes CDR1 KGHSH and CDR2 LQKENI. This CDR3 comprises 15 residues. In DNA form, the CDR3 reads TGTGCCAGCTCCCCAACGACAAGTTTGAACACTGAAGCTTTCTCT. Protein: CASSPTTSLNTEAFS.

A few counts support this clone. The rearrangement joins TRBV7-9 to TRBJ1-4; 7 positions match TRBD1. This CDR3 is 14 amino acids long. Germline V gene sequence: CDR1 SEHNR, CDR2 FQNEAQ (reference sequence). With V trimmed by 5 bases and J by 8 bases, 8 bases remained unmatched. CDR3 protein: CASSQRQGGEKLFF. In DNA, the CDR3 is TGTGCCAGCAGCCAGAGACAGGGTGGGGAAAAACTGTTTTTT.